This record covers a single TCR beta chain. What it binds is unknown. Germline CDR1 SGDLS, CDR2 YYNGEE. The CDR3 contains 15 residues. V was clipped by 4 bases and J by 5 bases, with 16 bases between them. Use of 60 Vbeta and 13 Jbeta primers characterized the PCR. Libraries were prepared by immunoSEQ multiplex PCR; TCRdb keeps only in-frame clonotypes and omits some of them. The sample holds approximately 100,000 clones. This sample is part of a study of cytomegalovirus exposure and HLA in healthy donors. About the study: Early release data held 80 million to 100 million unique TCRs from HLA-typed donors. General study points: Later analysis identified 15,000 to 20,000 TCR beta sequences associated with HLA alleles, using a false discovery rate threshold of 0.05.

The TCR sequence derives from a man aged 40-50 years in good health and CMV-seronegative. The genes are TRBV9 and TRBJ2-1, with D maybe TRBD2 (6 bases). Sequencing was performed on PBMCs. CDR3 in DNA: TGTGCCAGCAGCCCTGGGCAGCGGGTAGACAATGAGCAGTTCTTC. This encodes CASSPGQRVDNEQFF.